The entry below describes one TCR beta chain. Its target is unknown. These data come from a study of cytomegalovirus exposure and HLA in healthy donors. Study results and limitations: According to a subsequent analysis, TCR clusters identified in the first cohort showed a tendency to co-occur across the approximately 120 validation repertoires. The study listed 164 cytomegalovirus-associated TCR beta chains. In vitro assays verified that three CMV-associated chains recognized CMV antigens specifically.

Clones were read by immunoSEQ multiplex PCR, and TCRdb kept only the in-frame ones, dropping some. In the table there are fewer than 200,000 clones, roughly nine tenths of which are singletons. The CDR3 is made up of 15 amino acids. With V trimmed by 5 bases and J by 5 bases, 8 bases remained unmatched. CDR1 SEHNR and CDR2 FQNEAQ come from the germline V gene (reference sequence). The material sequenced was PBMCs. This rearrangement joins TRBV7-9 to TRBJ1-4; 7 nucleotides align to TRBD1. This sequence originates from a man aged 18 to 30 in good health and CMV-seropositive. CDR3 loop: CASSPGQVGNEKLFF. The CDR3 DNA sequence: TGTGCCAGCAGCCCCGGACAGGTTGGGAATGAAAAACTGTTTTTT.